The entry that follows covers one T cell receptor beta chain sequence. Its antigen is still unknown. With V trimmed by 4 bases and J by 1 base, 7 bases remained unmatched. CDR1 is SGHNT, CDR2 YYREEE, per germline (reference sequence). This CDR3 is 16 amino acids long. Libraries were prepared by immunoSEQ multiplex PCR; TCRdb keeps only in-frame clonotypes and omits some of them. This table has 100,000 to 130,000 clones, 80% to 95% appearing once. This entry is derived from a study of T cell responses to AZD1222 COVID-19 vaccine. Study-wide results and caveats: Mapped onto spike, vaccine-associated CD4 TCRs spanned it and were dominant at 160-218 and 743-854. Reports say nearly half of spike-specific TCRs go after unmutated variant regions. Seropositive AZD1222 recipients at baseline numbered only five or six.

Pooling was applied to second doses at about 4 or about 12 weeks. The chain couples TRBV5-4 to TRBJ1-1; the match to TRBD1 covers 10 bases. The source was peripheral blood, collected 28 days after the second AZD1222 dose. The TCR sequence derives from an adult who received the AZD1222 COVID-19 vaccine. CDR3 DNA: TGTGCCAGCAGCCCCCGGGACAGGGGCAGGAACACTGAAGCTTTCTTT. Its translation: CASSPRDRGRNTEAFF.